Included here is one TCR beta chain sequence, with context. Its target is not known. The source of the sample is a study of post-analysis software for immune sequencing data. As for the study in general: Recorded subtypes: relapsing-remitting, secondary progressive, progressive-relapsing; some patients unannotated.

Study observations and caveats: Normalized Chao1 diversity was significantly reduced in patients versus controls. Five or six TRBV segments were significantly more frequent in patients than in controls. TRBV5-6, TRBV5-1 and TRBV20-1 were among these segments. Strong co-clustering by F measure was evident for samples that had been prepared in the same batch.

Sequencing libraries made from TCR beta cDNA carried unique molecular identifiers. Input populations of about 0.85 to 11 million T cells gave rise to approximately 500,000 cDNA molecules. TCRdb reprocessed the PCR reads via MiXCR and lists one record per CDR3 protein. This table has over 700,000 distinct CDR3 sequences, 25% to 30% appearing once. The CDR3 length is 15 residues. Germline V gene sequence: CDR1 MGHDK, CDR2 SYGVNS. V was cut by 5 bases and J by 1 base, with 14 bases left in between. This receptor was obtained from a girl aged 5-17 years with multiple sclerosis. Sequences were obtained from blood. The chain joins TRBV25-1 to TRBJ1-1, with D possibly matching TRBD1 (6 bases). CDR3 loop: CASSTTGTTNTEAFF. Written as DNA, the CDR3 is TGTGCCAGCAGTACAACCGGGACAACGAACACTGAAGCTTTCTTT. Looking up the rest from reference TRBV25-1 and TRBJ1-1 gives the full variable domain: EADIYQTPRYLVIGTGKKITLECSQTMGHDKMYWYQQDPGMELHLIHYSYGVNSTEKGDLSSESTVSRIRTEHFPLTLESARPSHTSQYLCASSTTGTTNTEAFFGQGTRLTVV.